A single sample is the source of the 15 T cell receptor beta chains below, sequenced in a study of T cell changes during pregnancy in multiple sclerosis. Sequencing used immunoSEQ multiplex PCR; TCRdb keeps in-frame clones, though not all of them. The sample carries tens of thousands of clones, approximately 90% recorded once. Sequencing used peripheral blood, obtained before pregnancy. These receptors all come from a female donor with multiple sclerosis, enrolled in a pregnancy study.

This rearrangement joins TRBV11-2 to TRBJ2-7, with D tentatively TRBD1 (5 bases). From germline, CDR1 is SGHAT and CDR2 FQNNGV. Deletions cut 5 bases from V and 5 bases from J, with 13 bases between. This CDR3 region has 13 residues. The CDR3 loop reads CASSPTRANEQYF. CDR3 sequence (DNA): TGTGCCAGCAGCCCCACCAGGGCGAACGAGCAGTACTTC.

This clone has only one observation. V gene TRBV4-1 combines with J gene TRBJ1-1; D is perhaps TRBD1 (5 bases). CDR3 size: 16 residues. Trimming stripped 0 bases from V and 5 bases from J, with 16 bases between. Looked up from germline, CDR1 is MGHRA and CDR2 is YSYEKL. CDR3 coding DNA: TGCGCCAGCAGCCAAGATCAATTGACAGTTCAAACTGAAGCTTTCTTT. Translating gives CASSQDQLTVQTEAFF.

This chain joins TRBV2 and TRBJ2-1, with TRBD2 matching 11 bases. Germline V gene lookup returns CDR1 SNHLY and CDR2 FYNNEI. This CDR3 region has 14 residues. J was trimmed by 4 bases and V by 8 bases; bases with no gene match: 4. The CDR3: CASAGTSGYNEQFF. The CDR3 nucleotides are TGTGCCAGCGCCGGGACTAGCGGATACAATGAGCAGTTCTTC.

This chain joins TRBV29-1 and TRBJ1-1; no clear D. Trimming took 8 bases from V and 1 from J, leaving 14 bases between them. Germline V gene data show CDR1 as SQVTM and CDR2 as ANQGSEA. The CDR3 is made up of 13 amino acids. The DNA for the CDR3 is TGCAGCTTCCACCGGGGTGGGAACACTGAAGCTTTCTTT. Its protein is CSFHRGGNTEAFF.

The J gene is TRBJ2-7, the V gene TRBV5-4; 7 bases align to TRBD2. Germline CDR1 and CDR2: SGHNT and YYREEE (reference sequence). This CDR3 has 16 residues. J lost 5 bases, V lost 1 base, and 12 bases had no gene match. The CDR3 loop reads CASSLPRGGSDHEQYF. CDR3 in DNA: TGTGCCAGCAGCTTGCCCCGTGGCGGGAGCGACCACGAGCAGTACTTC. The full variable domain, rest sourced from reference TRBV5-4 and TRBJ2-7, is ETGVTQSPTHLIKTRGQQVTLRCSSQSGHNTVSWYQQALGQGPQFIFQYYREEENGRGNFPPRFSGLQFPNYSSELNVNALELDDSALYLCASSLPRGGSDHEQYFGPGTRLTVT.

The chain links TRBV5-4 to TRBJ2-5; TRBD2 aligns across 11 bases. This CDR3 region has 18 residues. Unmatched junction bases numbered 16, after V lost 4 bases and J lost 5 bases. Germline V gene sequence: CDR1 SGHNT, CDR2 YYREEE (reference sequence). The CDR3 spells CASSLPPGLAGGRETQYF. The CDR3, as DNA: TGTGCCAGCAGCCTCCCCCCTGGGCTAGCGGGAGGTAGGGAGACCCAGTACTTC.

This clone is a singleton in its sample. The rearrangement uses TRBV30 and TRBJ2-7; D may be TRBD2 (5 bases). Trimming left V 1 base short and J 2 bases short, with 12 bases between. Per the germline V gene, CDR1 is GTSNPN and CDR2 is SVGIG (reference sequence). The CDR3 consists of 14 residues. Here the CDR3 reads CAWSAPGGPYEQYF. CDR3 nucleotides: TGTGCCTGGAGTGCCCCCGGAGGCCCCTACGAGCAGTACTTC.

V and J are TRBV4-3 and TRBJ2-3; TRBD2 agrees at 14 bases. The CDR3 contains 16 residues. Germline assignment: CDR1 LGHNA and CDR2 YSLEER. V shed 4 bases and J 3 bases; nucleotides not matched to a gene: 3. CDR3 residues: CASSRGTSGGTDTQYF. The CDR3 DNA follows: TGCGCCAGCAGCCGAGGGACTAGCGGGGGAACAGATACGCAGTATTTT.

The chain joins TRBV7-9 to TRBJ1-1, with D perhaps TRBD1 (5 bases). Trimming left V 1 base short and J 1 base short, with 7 bases between. This CDR3 comprises 14 residues. Germline V CDR1 and CDR2: SEHNR, FQNEAQ (reference sequence). The CDR3 DNA follows: TGTGCCAGCAGCTTAGACACAGGGAACACTGAAGCTTTCTTT. Translation: CASSLDTGNTEAFF.

The chain links TRBV9 to TRBJ2-1; 9 nucleotides agree with TRBD2. The CDR3 has 17 amino acids. The V gene end was trimmed by 4 bases and the J gene end by 6 bases; junction bases not matched to a gene: 14. Germline V gene sequence: CDR1 SGDLS, CDR2 YYNGEE. In DNA form, the CDR3 reads TGTGCCAGCAGCTCTCGACACTTCGGGACTAGCAGCAATGAGCAGTTCTTC. Translated: CASSSRHFGTSSNEQFF.

The CDR3 spells CASSARGRGLTNQPQHF. The DNA of the CDR3 is TGTGCCAGTAGTGCGCGCGGCAGGGGGCTAACGAATCAGCCCCAGCATTTT. V and J are TRBV19 and TRBJ1-5, with 8 positions matching TRBD1. The CDR3 spans 17 residues. V gave up 5 bases and J gave up 4 bases; unmatched junction bases: 13. CDR1 and CDR2 from the germline V gene are LNHDA and SQIVND (reference sequence).

This chain uses TRBV6-5 with TRBJ2-1, with D maybe TRBD2 (6 bases). Germline loops: CDR1 MNHEY, CDR2 SVGAGI. Trimming took off 6 bases at V and 9 bases at J, with 15 bases between the two ends. This CDR3 region has 13 residues. Here the CDR3 reads CASSQTSIGEQFF. The DNA of the CDR3 is TGTGCCAGCAGCCAGACTAGTATCGGTGAGCAGTTCTTC.

This clone came up once. The V call is TRBV27, the J call TRBJ2-7; 7 bases are a match to TRBD2. V was clipped by 3 bases and J by 5 bases; unmatched bases: 7. CDR1 is MNHEY, CDR2 SMNVEV, per germline (reference sequence). The CDR3 is made up of 14 amino acids. The CDR3 region is CASSFRGSSNEQYF. DNA of the CDR3: TGTGCCAGCAGTTTTCGCGGGAGCAGCAACGAGCAGTACTTC.

The chain has TRBV6-5 and TRBJ1-2; TRBD1 aligns across 8 bases. This CDR3 has 15 amino acids. Germline loops: CDR1 MNHEY, CDR2 SVGAGI. V trimming: 6 bases; J trimming: 7 bases; junction bases outside the gene matches: 13. Here the CDR3 reads CASRAPGTGRGGYTF. CDR3 sequence (DNA): TGTGCCAGCAGGGCCCCCGGGACAGGAAGAGGTGGCTACACCTTC.

The rearrangement links TRBV29-1 to TRBJ1-5, with 8 bases identical to TRBD1. V gave up 4 bases and J gave up 4 bases; unmatched junction bases: 6. Germline V gene lookup returns CDR1 SQVTM and CDR2 ANQGSEA. The CDR3 sequence is 14 residues long. The CDR3 DNA reads TGCAGCGTTGCCCAGGGGGCAGTTAATCAGCCCCAGCATTTT. The encoded protein is CSVAQGAVNQPQHF.